The subject of this entry is one T cell receptor (beta chain). Its target is not known. While the first cohort had around 700 subjects, the donors belonged to the separate validation cohort of 120 subjects. The data were obtained in a study of cytomegalovirus exposure and HLA in healthy donors. Study-level background: The 90 to 150 validation repertoires matched the 666 first-cohort repertoires in platform, a later analysis reported.

General study results and limits: It was confirmed in vitro that a few of the CMV-associated chains were specific for CMV antigens. First-cohort TCR clusters tended to co-occur in the approximately 120 validation repertoires, a later analysis found.

The assay was immunoSEQ multiplex PCR, and TCRdb's table has in-frame clones only and misses some. This sample has approximately 170,000 clones; less than 90% occur once, and the top ten carry roughly 10%. Source material: PBMCs. The clonotype originates from a young man in good health and CMV-seropositive.

CDR3 sequence: CASSLGQGTPQHF. For the CDR3, the DNA is TGTGCCAGCAGCTTAGGACAGGGTACGCCCCAGCATTTT. The chain recombines TRBV11-2 with TRBJ1-5; 7 nucleotides agree with TRBD1. The CDR3 loop spans 13 amino acids. The V and J ends lost 1 base and 9 bases, in that order; junction bases with no gene match: 3. Per germline, CDR1 SGHAT and CDR2 FQNNGV.